This TCR beta chain comes out of a study of CD8+CD57+ T cells in acquired aplastic anemia (dated by TCRdb to 2017 to 2018). Context from the whole study: DNA extracted from sorted CD4+ and CD8+ cells had a mean of roughly 3 ug, with a range of roughly 0.18 to 27.4 ug. CD8+CD57+ expansion was defined as frequency above the mean frequency observed in healthy subjects.

TCR beta VDJ combination and CDR3 sequence profiling used genomic DNA as the template. TCR repertoire sequencing was run on an Illumina HiSeq 2000. The original methods were these. TRBV/TRBJ rearrangement plots, CDR3 size and DJ length profiles, and Simpson's diversity index were used to assess repertoires. The most abundant DNA sequence in the deep sequencing data was taken as the immunodominant clone. CDR3 amino acid sequences were screened for sharing across subjects and were compared with published repertoires and the VDJdb database. The public reads were quality trimmed at Q25 with fastp and then assembled into clones with MiXCR by TCRdb, keeping productive beta chains. Each CDR3 protein gets just one entry, which takes the most common genes and DNA from the rows behind it. The V and J calls were not made by the authors but by TCRdb's processing. This sample comprises over 150,000 distinct CDR3 sequences, about 70% of them detected only once. 40% to 60% of the sample is taken by the ten largest.

The paper's findings and limits, for the study overall: Between patients and healthy controls, no significant difference in CD8+ Simpson's diversity was found (P=0.060). Although 25 to 30 CD8+ CDR3 sequences were shared by patients and controls, these sequences appeared highly expressed in patients and within the immunodominant clones of patients.

Turning to this clonotype: Its antigen is still unknown. Per-nucleotide qualities are absent, and no much larger clonotype sits a single base away.

The CDR1 and CDR2 encoded by the germline V gene (reference sequence) are LNHNV and YYDKDF. The CDR3 runs 12 amino acids, cysteine and phenylalanine included. CDR3 DNA only is kept here, 36 bases in frame from base 1. V lost 3 bases and J lost 7 bases; the stretch between them is 6 bases long. Flow cytometry had shown CD8+CD57+ cell expansion in the patients selected for sequencing. All patients had severe acquired aplastic anemia diagnosed by International Study of Aplastic Anemia and Agranulocytosis and Camitta criteria. Patients had received no therapy at the time of blood sampling. TCR repertoires of sorted CD4+ and CD8+ blood T cells from severe aplastic anemia patients and healthy subjects were deep-sequenced in the study. In the USA, patient enrollment took place under clinicaltrials.gov protocols 00001620, 01623167, 00001397, 00071045, 00081523 and 00961064. Ficoll-Paque density gradient centrifugation was used to isolate peripheral blood mononuclear cells. Before DNA was extracted, CD4+ and CD8+ T cells were sorted using either FACS or magnetic beads.

The receptor was derived from a human donor with aplastic anemia. This sequence uses TRBV15 and TRBJ1-4; there is no confident call for the D gene. Source material: sorted CD4+, CD8+, or CD8+CD57+ T cells (not recorded which) from PBMCs. The CDR3 protein is CATSSGGEKLFF. The DNA is TGTGCCACCAGCAGTGGCGGTGAAAAACTGTTTTTT.